Below, one TCR beta chain is given with its context. Clones were sequenced by immunoSEQ multiplex PCR, and TCRdb holds only the in-frame ones, with some missing. The repertoire holds about 280,000 clones, with less than 85% as singletons. This sample is drawn from a study of blood T cell repertoires in COVID-19. Study in general: Samples came from the United States, Italy and Spain, spanning acute and convalescent COVID-19.

What was sequenced was PBMCs or T cells enriched from blood (not recorded which). The TCR comes from a woman aged 50 to 60 who had recovered from COVID-19.

The CDR3 bases are TGTGCCAGCAGCTTTGTACAGGTTGACGAGCAGTACTTC. Protein product: CASSFVQVDEQYF. J is TRBJ2-7 and V is TRBV11-2; possibly TRBD1 for D (5 bases). Germline assignment: CDR1 SGHAT and CDR2 FQNNGV. V lost 3 bases and J lost 5, with 11 bases in between. The CDR3 loop spans 13 amino acids.